Listed here are 31 T cell receptor beta chains from one sample, sequenced in a study of blood T cell repertoires in COVID-19. Only in-frame clones appear in the TCRdb table, and some are missing; sequencing was by immunoSEQ multiplex PCR. The table lists a few hundred thousand clones, about 79% of them singletons. Sequenced: PBMCs or T cells enriched from blood (not recorded which). These TCRs come from a woman in her sixties or seventies who had recovered from COVID-19.

This clone was picked up many times. The V call is TRBV6-5, the J call TRBJ1-2, with 8 bases matching TRBD1. The V gene end was trimmed by 2 bases and the J gene end by 2 bases; junction bases not matched to a gene: 4. Germline V gives CDR1 MNHEY, CDR2 SVGAGI. The CDR3 sequence is 15 residues long. Here the CDR3 DNA reads TGTGCCAGCAGTTACGGGACAGGACACAACTATGGCTACACCTTC. It translates to CASSYGTGHNYGYTF.

This chain connects TRBV6-2 or TRBV6-3 to TRBJ2-1, with D possibly matching TRBD1 (6 bases). Germline-derived CDR1 and CDR2 are MNHEY and SVGEGT. This CDR3 has 15 residues. Trimming removed 6 bases at V and 8 bases at J, with 20 bases between. The CDR3 bases are TGTGCCAGCAGCCGTCGGGACATACTAGGGGATGAGCAGTTCTTC. Translating gives CASSRRDILGDEQFF.

The V gene is TRBV7-9, the J gene TRBJ2-5; 10 bases agree with TRBD1. The CDR3 length is 15 residues. The germline gives CDR1 SEHNR, CDR2 FQNEAQ (reference sequence). The trim removed 8 bases at V and 1 base at J, leaving 7 bases unmatched. The CDR3 bases are TGTGCCAGCTCTCTCGGGGACAGGGGCCAAGAGACCCAGTACTTC. As protein: CASSLGDRGQETQYF.

This clone was detected only a few times. The V gene is TRBV3-1 (or the pseudogene TRBV3-2), the J gene TRBJ1-3; D gene unclear. Trimming removed 6 bases from V and 0 bases from J, with 9 bases in between. Germline loops: CDR1 LGHDT, CDR2 YNNKEL (reference sequence). The CDR3 spans 14 residues. CDR3 protein: CASSPESSGNTIYF. CDR3 in DNA: TGTGCCAGCAGTCCCGAGAGCTCTGGAAACACCATATATTTT.

The V gene is TRBV7-8, the J gene TRBJ1-5; D ambiguous. The germline CDR1 and CDR2 sequences are SGHVS and FQNEAQ. V was clipped by 1 base and J by 0 bases, with 13 bases between them. This CDR3 region has 17 residues. CDR3 nucleotides: TGTGCCAGCAGCTTAGATCTCGGAGGGTATAGCAATCAGCCCCAGCATTTT. Its protein product is CASSLDLGGYSNQPQHF.

V usage is TRBV9 and J usage is TRBJ2-3, with D tentatively TRBD1 (6 bases). Trimming took off 3 bases at V and 5 bases at J, with 19 bases between the two ends. This CDR3 is 16 amino acids long. Germline V CDR1 and CDR2: SGDLS, YYNGEE. The CDR3 DNA reads TGTGCCAGCAGCGCTTGGACAGTAACGGGCAGAGATACGCAGTATTTT. This encodes CASSAWTVTGRDTQYF. Together with reference TRBV9 and TRBJ2-3, the CDR3 gives the full variable domain: DSGVTQTPKHLITATGQRVTLRCSPRSGDLSVYWYQQSLDQGLQFLIQYYNGEERAKGNILERFSAQQFPDLHSELNLSSLELGDSALYFCASSAWTVTGRDTQYFGPGTRLTVL.

This clone occurred a few times. V usage is TRBV11-3 and J usage is TRBJ1-1; no clear D gene. This CDR3 has 13 amino acids. CDR1 SGHNT and CDR2 YENEEA come from the germline V gene. Trimming cost V 4 bases and J 3 bases, with 9 bases left between them. The CDR3 nucleotides are TGTGCCAGCAGCTCACAGCCGGACACTGAAGCTTTCTTT. Its protein product is CASSSQPDTEAFF.

This chain links TRBV29-1 with TRBJ2-7; TRBD1 matches at 8 bases. Trimming took 4 bases from V and 4 from J; bases not matched to a gene: 6. Germline CDR1 and CDR2: SQVTM and ANQGSEA. This CDR3 is 13 amino acids long. Written as DNA, the CDR3 is TGCAGCGTTGCAAGCGACAGGGGATACGAGCAGTACTTC. It yields the protein CSVASDRGYEQYF.

This chain links TRBV13 with TRBJ2-2; TRBD1 aligns across 7 bases. Germline V gene data show CDR1 as PRHDT and CDR2 as FYEKMQ (reference sequence). This CDR3 comprises 14 residues. V lost 5 bases, J lost 5 bases, and 5 bases stayed unmatched. The CDR3 region has the DNA TGTGCCAGCAGCCCAGGGACAGTAACCGGGGAGCTGTTTTTT. This codes for CASSPGTVTGELFF.

This sequence joins TRBV2 and TRBJ2-1, with D hard to call. The V and J ends lost 4 bases and 8 bases respectively, with 12 bases between them. The CDR3 extends over 13 amino acids. In germline, CDR1 is SNHLY, CDR2 FYNNEI. The CDR3, as DNA: TGTGCCAGCAGTGGGTGGGTAGCAGATGAGCAGTTCTTC. Translation: CASSGWVADEQFF.

The CDR3 spells CASSLRGLGTEAFF. CDR3 sequence (DNA): TGTGCCAGCAGCTTAAGGGGGCTCGGCACTGAAGCTTTCTTT. The chain joins TRBV11-3 to TRBJ1-1; 7 positions agree with TRBD1. From germline, CDR1 is SGHNT and CDR2 YENEEA. The CDR3 is 14 residues long. The V and J ends lost 2 bases and 4 bases, in that order; junction bases with no gene match: 4.

This clone showed up just once. The CDR3 here is CASSISGANYGYTF. The CDR3 DNA reads TGTGCCAGTAGTATATCTGGAGCAAACTATGGCTACACCTTC. This chain connects TRBV19 to TRBJ1-2; the D is unclear. With 2 bases removed from V and 2 bases from J, the gap between germline ends came to 9 bases. The CDR3 consists of 14 residues. CDR1 and CDR2 (germline): LNHDA, SQIVND (reference sequence).

This clone occurred once. The chain has TRBV6-2 or TRBV6-3 and TRBJ2-7; 9 positions agree with TRBD2. V shed 5 bases, J shed 2 bases, and the junction held 4 bases outside the gene matches. The CDR3 is 14 residues long. The germline CDR1 and CDR2 sequences are MNHEY and SVGEGT. The CDR3 sequence: CASSIAGATYEQYF. CDR3 nucleotides: TGTGCCAGCAGTATAGCGGGGGCCACCTACGAGCAGTACTTC.

The chain joins TRBV24-1 to TRBJ2-3; 8 bases align to TRBD1. Germline loops: CDR1 KGHDR, CDR2 SFDVKD. The CDR3 runs to 16 residues. Trimming took 3 bases from V and 3 from J; bases not matched to a gene: 7. The CDR3 here is CATSDPRDRPTDTQYF. The CDR3 bases are TGTGCCACCAGTGATCCAAGGGACAGGCCTACAGATACGCAGTATTTT.

The V gene is TRBV27, the J gene TRBJ2-3, with D tentatively TRBD2 (6 bases). Germline CDR1 is MNHEY and CDR2 is SMNVEV (reference sequence). V dropped 10 bases and J dropped 2 bases, with 16 bases sitting between them. The CDR3 length is 14 residues. The chain's CDR3 is CATARGGNTDTQYF. The CDR3 DNA reads as TGTGCCACCGCGAGGGGCGGGAACACAGATACGCAGTATTTT.

This clone was seen a handful of times. The chain employs TRBV11-3 and TRBJ2-3; D possibly corresponds to TRBD1 (6 bases). Germline V gene lookup returns CDR1 SGHNT and CDR2 YENEEA. This CDR3 spans 15 amino acids. V lost 1 base, J lost 5 bases, and 13 bases lay in between. The CDR3: CASSLGGGFQDTQYF. The CDR3 bases are TGTGCCAGCAGCTTAGGAGGGGGATTCCAAGATACGCAGTATTTT.

The chain uses TRBV11-1 and TRBJ1-1, with a tentative D call TRBD1 (5 bases). This CDR3 is 15 amino acids long. CDR1 is SGHAT and CDR2 is FQDESV in the germline V gene (reference sequence). V was shortened by 7 bases and J by 1 base, with 16 bases between the two germline ends. CDR3 DNA: TGTGCCAGCATTCGGCAGGGTAGTCGGAACACTGAAGCTTTCTTT. Residues: CASIRQGSRNTEAFF.

The genes are TRBV5-1 and TRBJ1-1, with D possibly TRBD1 on 6 matching bases. Germline V gives CDR1 SGHRS, CDR2 YFSETQ. The CDR3 length is 15 residues. The V and J ends lost 1 base and 1 base respectively, with 11 bases between them. CDR3 amino acids: CASSLQRTENTEAFF. CDR3 nucleotide sequence: TGCGCCAGCAGCTTGCAAAGGACAGAGAACACTGAAGCTTTCTTT.

This clone was seen a handful of times. This chain links TRBV12-3 or TRBV12-4 with TRBJ1-2; 7 bases fit TRBD1. Trimming cost V 6 bases and J 8 bases; bases outside gene matches: 6. The CDR3 has 12 residues. CDR3 in amino acids: CASRLTGVGYTF. The CDR3 DNA sequence: TGTGCCAGCAGACTAACAGGGGTCGGCTACACCTTC.

The CDR3 reads CASSTRTGSTEAFF. The CDR3 DNA reads as TGTGCCAGTAGTACTCGGACAGGTAGCACTGAAGCTTTCTTT. This chain uses TRBV19 with TRBJ1-1; 7 bases align to TRBD1. Trimming cost V 4 bases and J 4 bases; bases outside gene matches: 6. This CDR3 is 14 amino acids long. CDR1 is LNHDA and CDR2 is SQIVND in the germline V gene (reference sequence).

The chain is built from TRBV9 and TRBJ2-3; 7 bases agree with TRBD2. V lost 3 bases and J lost 4; bases outside the gene matches: 8. The CDR3 length is 15 residues. Germline lookup yields CDR1 SGDLS and CDR2 YYNGEE. In nucleotides, the CDR3 is TGTGCCAGCAGCGAGACTAGCTATGGCTCAGATACGCAGTATTTT. Its translation: CASSETSYGSDTQYF.

The chain is built from TRBV19 and TRBJ2-7; D not resolved. CDR3 length equals 13 residues. V gave up 5 bases and J gave up 6 bases, with 14 bases separating them. Germline CDR1 and CDR2: LNHDA and SQIVND (reference sequence). The CDR3 sequence: CASSSSRHSEQYF. The CDR3 coding sequence is TGTGCCAGTAGTTCCTCGCGGCATTCCGAGCAGTACTTC. Combining the CDR3 with reference TRBV19 and TRBJ2-7 gives the whole variable domain DGGITQSPKYLFRKEGQNVTLSCEQNLNHDAMYWYRQDPGQGLRLIYYSQIVNDFQKGDIAEGYSVSREKKESFPLTVTSAQKNPTAFYLCASSSSRHSEQYFGPGTRLTVT.

The J gene is TRBJ2-7, the V gene TRBV18; a weak D match, TRBD1 (6 bases). The V gene lost 3 bases and the J gene lost 0 bases, with 12 bases spanning the gap. The CDR3 runs to 15 residues. CDR1 is KGHSH, CDR2 LQKENI, per germline. The CDR3 sequence: CASSPLEGHSYEQYF. The DNA of the CDR3 is TGTGCCAGCTCACCCCTCGAGGGACACTCCTACGAGCAGTACTTC.

This sequence joins TRBV7-2 and TRBJ1-5, with D unresolved. The germline V gene encodes CDR1 SGHTA and CDR2 FQGNSA. V was pared by 2 bases and J by 3 bases, with 11 bases between. This CDR3 contains 15 residues. Here the CDR3 DNA reads TGTGCCAGCAGCTTAACGGCAGACTTCAATCAGCCCCAGCATTTT. Its translation is CASSLTADFNQPQHF.

The V gene is TRBV6-5, the J gene TRBJ1-1; D is unresolved. Germline V gene sequence: CDR1 MNHEY, CDR2 SVGAGI. V was shortened by 7 bases and J by 0 bases, with 12 bases between the two germline ends. This CDR3 has 14 residues. The CDR3 is CASTQSKMNTEAFF. The CDR3 bases are TGTGCCAGCACCCAGTCGAAGATGAACACTGAAGCTTTCTTT.

The V gene is TRBV28, the J gene TRBJ1-2, with 7 bases fitting TRBD1. The ends lost 6 bases at V and 1 base at J; junction bases unmatched: 11. The length of the CDR3 is 16 residues. The germline V gene has CDR1 MDHEN and CDR2 SYDVKM. CDR3 in amino acids: CASRGGGQYLNYGYTF. DNA of the CDR3: TGTGCCAGCAGGGGTGGGGGACAGTATCTTAACTATGGCTACACCTTC.

The J gene is TRBJ1-1, the V gene TRBV5-1; 9 bases line up with TRBD1. The V and J ends lost 4 bases and 5 bases, in that order; junction bases with no gene match: 6. The germline V gene has CDR1 SGHRS and CDR2 YFSETQ. The CDR3 extends over 14 amino acids. CDR3 loop: CASSQDRGRTEAFF. For the CDR3, the DNA is TGCGCCAGCAGCCAGGACAGGGGTCGGACTGAAGCTTTCTTT.

This clone was picked up one time. The chain employs TRBV5-1 and TRBJ2-3, with 10 bases matching TRBD1. CDR3 length: 16 residues. CDR1 and CDR2 from the germline V gene are SGHRS and YFSETQ. The junction had 5 bases not matched to a gene; V was cut back by 0 bases and J by 4 bases. In nucleotides, the CDR3 is TGCGCCAGCAGCTTGGCAGGGGACAGGGGTGCAGATACGCAGTATTTT. It codes for CASSLAGDRGADTQYF.

In its sample, this clone was seen once. The chain recombines TRBV28 with TRBJ1-2; D perhaps matches TRBD1 (5 bases). Between the trimmed V and J ends, which lost 1 base and 8 bases, there was a span of 14 bases. Germline V gives CDR1 MDHEN, CDR2 SYDVKM. The CDR3 totals 14 residues. CDR3 in DNA: TGTGCCAGCAGTTTATCCGCAGGGACTAGAGGCTACACCTTC. It yields the protein CASSLSAGTRGYTF.

V and J are TRBV11-3 and TRBJ2-1; no clear D gene. This CDR3 is 14 amino acids long. The V end lost 1 base, the J end lost 8 bases, and 12 bases lay between the germline ends. From germline, CDR1 is SGHNT and CDR2 YENEEA. CDR3 loop: CASSLVRDSDEQFF. Here the CDR3 DNA reads TGTGCCAGCAGCTTAGTTCGAGATTCGGATGAGCAGTTCTTC.

The chain is built from TRBV6-5 and TRBJ2-7; TRBD2 agrees at 8 bases. The CDR3 extends over 14 amino acids. The ends lost 8 bases at V and 4 bases at J; junction bases unmatched: 10. Germline CDR1 is MNHEY and CDR2 is SVGAGI. CDR3: CASVYSGSRYEQYF. The CDR3 DNA reads as TGTGCCAGCGTATACAGCGGGAGTCGGTACGAGCAGTACTTC.